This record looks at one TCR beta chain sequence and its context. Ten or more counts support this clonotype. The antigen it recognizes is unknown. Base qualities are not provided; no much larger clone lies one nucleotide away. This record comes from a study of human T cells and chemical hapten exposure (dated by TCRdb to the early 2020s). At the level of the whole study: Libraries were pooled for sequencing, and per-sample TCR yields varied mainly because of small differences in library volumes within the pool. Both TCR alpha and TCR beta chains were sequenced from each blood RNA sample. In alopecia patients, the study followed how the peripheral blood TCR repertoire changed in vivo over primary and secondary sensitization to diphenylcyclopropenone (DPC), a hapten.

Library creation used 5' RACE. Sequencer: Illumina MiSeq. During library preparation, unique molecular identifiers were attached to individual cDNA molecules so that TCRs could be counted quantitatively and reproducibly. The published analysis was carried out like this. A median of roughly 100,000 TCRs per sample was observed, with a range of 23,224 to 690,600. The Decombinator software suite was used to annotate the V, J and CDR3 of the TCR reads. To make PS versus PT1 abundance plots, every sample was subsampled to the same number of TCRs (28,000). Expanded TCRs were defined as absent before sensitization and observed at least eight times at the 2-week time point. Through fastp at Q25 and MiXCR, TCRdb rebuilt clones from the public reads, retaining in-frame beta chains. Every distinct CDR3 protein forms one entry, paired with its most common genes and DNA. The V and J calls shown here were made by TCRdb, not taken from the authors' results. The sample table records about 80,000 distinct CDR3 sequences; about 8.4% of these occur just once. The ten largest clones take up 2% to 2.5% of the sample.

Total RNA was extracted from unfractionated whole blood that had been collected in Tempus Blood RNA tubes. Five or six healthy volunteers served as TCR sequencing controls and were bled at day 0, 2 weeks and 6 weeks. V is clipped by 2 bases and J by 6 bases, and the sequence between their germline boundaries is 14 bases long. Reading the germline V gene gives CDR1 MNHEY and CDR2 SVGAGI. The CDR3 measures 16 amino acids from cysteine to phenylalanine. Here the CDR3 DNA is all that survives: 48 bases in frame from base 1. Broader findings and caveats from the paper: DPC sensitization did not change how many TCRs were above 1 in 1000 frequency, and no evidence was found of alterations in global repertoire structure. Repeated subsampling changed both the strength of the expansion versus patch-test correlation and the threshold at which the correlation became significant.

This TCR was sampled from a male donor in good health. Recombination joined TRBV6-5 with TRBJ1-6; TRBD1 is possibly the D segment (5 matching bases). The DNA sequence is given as TGTGCCAGCAGTTACGAAGGGACGGAAGTTAATTCACCCCTCCACTTT. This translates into CASSYEGTEVNSPLHF.